This note documents a single T cell receptor beta chain sequence. The sample is drawn from a study of control samples from healthy donors and cancer patients. Trimming took 4 bases from V and 15 from J; bases not matched to a gene: 15. The CDR3 extends over 15 amino acids. In germline, CDR1 is KGHSH, CDR2 LQKENI. The repertoire was sequenced with immunoSEQ multiplex PCR; TCRdb's copy has only in-frame clones and lacks some. The sample has roughly 99,000 clones; 82% are singletons. The sample comprised blood. The source of this sequence is a man between 60 and 75 years old in good health. The V and J genes are TRBV18 and TRBJ1-6; 7 nucleotides line up with TRBD1. CDR3 sequence: CASSLTGQRRDLLHF. The CDR3 DNA follows: TGTGCCAGCTCACTTACGGGACAGCGGCGGGATCTCCTCCACTTT.